A single sample is the source of the 10 T cell receptor beta chains below, sequenced in a study of cytomegalovirus exposure and HLA in healthy donors. The PCR employed 60 Vbeta primers together with 13 Jbeta primers. Data came from immunoSEQ multiplex PCR; TCRdb stores just in-frame clones and leaves some out. The table has under 200,000 clones, less than 90% seen once. Sequencing used PBMCs. The receptors here all came from a male donor in good health and CMV-seropositive.

This sequence joins TRBV10-3 and TRBJ2-5; 8 bases fit TRBD2. Germline CDR1 and CDR2: ENHRY and SYGVKD. V was clipped by 7 bases and J by 7 bases; unmatched bases: 5. CDR3 size: 12 residues. The CDR3 bases are TGTGCCATCAAAGCGGGAGAGGGGACCCAGTACTTC. Amino acids: CAIKAGEGTQYF.

This clone came up once. The CDR3, as DNA: TGTGCCAGCAGTTACTTCAAAAATGAAAAACTGTTTTTT. The encoded protein is CASSYFKNEKLFF. The V and J genes are TRBV6-5 and TRBJ1-4; D remains unclear. This CDR3 region has 13 residues. V was trimmed by 1 base and J by 5 bases, leaving 5 bases between them. CDR1 and CDR2 from the germline V gene are MNHEY and SVGAGI.

The DNA of the CDR3 is TGTGCCAGCACTCTACGAGGGGGATACAATGAGCAGTTCTTC. This encodes CASTLRGGYNEQFF. The V gene is TRBV5-4, the J gene TRBJ2-1; weak D call: TRBD1 (6 bases). The germline gives CDR1 SGHNT, CDR2 YYREEE (reference sequence). The V end lost 6 bases, the J end lost 4 bases, and 14 bases lay between the germline ends. This CDR3 has 14 residues.

The CDR3 sequence: CASSLVKLAGANPSYNEQFF. The CDR3 region has the DNA TGTGCCAGCAGCTTAGTGAAGCTAGCGGGAGCGAATCCCTCCTACAATGAGCAGTTCTTC. This chain uses TRBV7-8 with TRBJ2-1, with 10 bases lining up with TRBD2. Germline CDR1 SGHVS, CDR2 FQNEAQ. Trimming cost V 1 base and J 0 bases; bases outside gene matches: 12. The CDR3 extends over 20 amino acids.

This clone was counted only a few times. This chain uses TRBV21-1 with TRBJ2-2; no check of the table's D call, TRBD1, against the DNA was made. TRBV21-1 is a pseudogene segment. The CDR3 contains 15 residues. CDR3 bases: TGTGCCAGCAGCATTACAGAATCGAACACCGGGGAGCTGTTTTTT. Translating gives CASSITESNTGELFF.

This clone was seen a few times. The chain is built from TRBV10-3 and TRBJ2-1; 7 nucleotides agree with TRBD1. V lost 6 bases and J lost 5; bases outside the gene matches: 7. The CDR3 contains 14 residues. Per the germline V gene, CDR1 is ENHRY and CDR2 is SYGVKD. CDR3 sequence (DNA): TGTGCCATCAGAAGACAGGGATTCAACAATGAGCAGTTCTTC. Translation gives CAIRRQGFNNEQFF.

The chain uses TRBV7-9 and TRBJ2-1, with D uncertain. Deletions cut 5 bases from V and 6 bases from J, with 11 bases between. Germline-derived CDR1 and CDR2 are SEHNR and FQNEAQ (reference sequence). This CDR3 spans 13 amino acids. The CDR3 loop reads CASSLAGFNEQFF. CDR3 in DNA: TGTGCCAGCAGCCTGGCCGGGTTCAATGAGCAGTTCTTC.

This sequence joins TRBV5-8 and TRBJ2-2; perhaps TRBD1 as D (5 bases). Looked up from germline, CDR1 is SGHTS and CDR2 is YDEGEE. This CDR3 has 14 residues. V was cut by 0 bases and J by 4 bases, with 7 bases left in between. CDR3 in amino acids: CASSLEGVTGELFF. The CDR3 DNA is TGTGCCAGCAGCTTGGAAGGGGTCACCGGGGAGCTGTTTTTT.

The chain has TRBV6-1 and TRBJ1-3; D might be TRBD1 (6 bases). Trimming took 4 bases from V and 2 from J, leaving 9 bases between them. Germline CDR1 MNHNS, CDR2 SASEGT. CDR3 length: 14 residues. CDR3 bases: TGTGCCAGCAGTGTACAGGGCGCTGGAAACACCATATATTTT. Its protein product is CASSVQGAGNTIYF.

The J gene is TRBJ2-2, the V gene TRBV29-1; 8 bases align to TRBD1. In germline, CDR1 is SQVTM, CDR2 ANQGSEA. The junction had 4 bases not matched to a gene; V was cut back by 7 bases and J by 0 bases. The CDR3 runs 14 residues. This CDR3 is CSAGDRSNTGELFF. The CDR3 nucleotides read TGCAGCGCCGGGGACAGGTCGAACACCGGGGAGCTGTTTTTT.